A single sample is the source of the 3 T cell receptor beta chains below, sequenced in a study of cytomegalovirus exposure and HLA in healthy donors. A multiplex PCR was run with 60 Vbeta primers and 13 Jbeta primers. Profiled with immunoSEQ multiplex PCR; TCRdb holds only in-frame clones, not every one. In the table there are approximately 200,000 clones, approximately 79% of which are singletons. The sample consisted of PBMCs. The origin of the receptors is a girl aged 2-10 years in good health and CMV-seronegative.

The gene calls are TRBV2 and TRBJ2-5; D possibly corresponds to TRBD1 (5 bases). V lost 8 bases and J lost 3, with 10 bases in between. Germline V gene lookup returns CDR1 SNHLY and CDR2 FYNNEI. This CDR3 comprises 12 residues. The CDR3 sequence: CASAGSKETQYF. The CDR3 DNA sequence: TGTGCCAGCGCAGGGTCCAAAGAGACCCAGTACTTC.

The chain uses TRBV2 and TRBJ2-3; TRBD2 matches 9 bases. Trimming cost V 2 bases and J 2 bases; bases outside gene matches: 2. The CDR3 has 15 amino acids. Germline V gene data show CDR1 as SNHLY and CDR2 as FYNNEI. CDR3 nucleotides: TGTGCCAGCAGTGAATCTAGCGGGACCACAGATACGCAGTATTTT. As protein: CASSESSGTTDTQYF.

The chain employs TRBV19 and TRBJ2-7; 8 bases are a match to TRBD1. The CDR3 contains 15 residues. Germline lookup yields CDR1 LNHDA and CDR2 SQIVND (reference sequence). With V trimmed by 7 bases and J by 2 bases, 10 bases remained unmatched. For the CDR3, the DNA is TGTGCCAGTACCGAGACCAGGGGGCACCCCTACGAGCAGTACTTC. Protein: CASTETRGHPYEQYF.